These T cell receptor beta chains were read from a single sample in a study of vaccination and CD4 T cells after COVID-19. TCRdb fed the PCR reads into MiXCR, producing one record per CDR3 protein. The sample has 10,000 to 15,000 distinct CDR3 sequences; approximately 52% are singletons. These receptors are not linked to any known antigen. Sequences were obtained from CD4+ T cells from blood, cultured in vitro. Source of these receptors: a human donor who had recovered from COVID-19. Each CDR3 is given without its conserved first and last residue. Each record gives: V gene, CDR3 length, J gene, CDR3 protein.

v_gene: TRBV20-1
len: 13
j_gene: TRBJ1-5
CDR3aa: SAREGGGEGQPQH

v_gene: TRBV7-9
len: 10
j_gene: TRBJ2-7
CDR3aa: ASSRSIYEQY

v_gene: TRBV12-3/TRBV12-4
len: 14
j_gene: TRBJ2-1
CDR3aa: ASSDSSSGSYNEQF

v_gene: TRBV6-1
len: 12
j_gene: TRBJ1-5
CDR3aa: ATTGQSFRQPQH

v_gene: TRBV27
len: 12
j_gene: TRBJ2-5
CDR3aa: ATRLAGGGETQY

v_gene: TRBV20-1
len: 12
j_gene: TRBJ1-6
CDR3aa: SAIEGPNNSPLH

v_gene: TRBV6-1
len: 11
j_gene: TRBJ1-6
CDR3aa: ASFRQPGSPLH

v_gene: TRBV7-9
len: 9
j_gene: TRBJ2-1
CDR3aa: ASSSRGEQF

v_gene: TRBV12-3/TRBV12-4
len: 11
j_gene: TRBJ2-5
CDR3aa: ASSSGQEETQY

v_gene: TRBV20-1
len: 10
j_gene: TRBJ1-2
CDR3aa: SATNQGNGYT

v_gene: TRBV2
len: 12
j_gene: TRBJ2-7
CDR3aa: ASSRSGQTYEQY

v_gene: TRBV6-5
len: 13
j_gene: TRBJ2-3
CDR3aa: ASSYLRERTDTQY

v_gene: TRBV28
len: 12
j_gene: TRBJ2-4
CDR3aa: ASSPRRAPPDQY

v_gene: TRBV7-4
len: 11
j_gene: TRBJ2-5
CDR3aa: ASSLVDQETQY

v_gene: TRBV28
len: 10
j_gene: TRBJ1-5
CDR3aa: ASSPVNQPQH

v_gene: TRBV19
len: 14
j_gene: TRBJ2-7
CDR3aa: ARDKSSGSGPYEQY

v_gene: TRBV6-1
len: 12
j_gene: TRBJ1-1
CDR3aa: ASTQDGGNTEAF

v_gene: TRBV6-1
len: 12
j_gene: TRBJ2-1
CDR3aa: ASSTGQEYNEQF

v_gene: TRBV20-1
len: 13
j_gene: TRBJ2-3
CDR3aa: SASTQRSPTDTQY

v_gene: TRBV6-2/TRBV6-3
len: 14
j_gene: TRBJ2-7
CDR3aa: ASSYRAEGPTYEQY

v_gene: TRBV6-1
len: 11
j_gene: TRBJ1-6
CDR3aa: ATLRQGRSPLH

v_gene: TRBV7-2
len: 13
j_gene: TRBJ2-1
CDR3aa: ASSSGTSGINEQF

v_gene: TRBV19
len: 13
j_gene: TRBJ1-4
CDR3aa: ASSMRRGTNEKLF

v_gene: TRBV5-6
len: 13
j_gene: TRBJ2-7
CDR3aa: ASSFSNLTGPRPH

v_gene: TRBV20-1
len: 13
j_gene: TRBJ2-3
CDR3aa: SAPRLVQGTDTQY

v_gene: TRBV27
len: 13
j_gene: TRBJ2-7
CDR3aa: ASSRGLTGSYEQY

v_gene: TRBV6-5
len: 11
j_gene: TRBJ2-7
CDR3aa: ASSYSALYEQY

v_gene: TRBV28
len: 13
j_gene: TRBJ2-5
CDR3aa: ASSLWGVRVETQY

v_gene: TRBV10-3
len: 14
j_gene: TRBJ2-1
CDR3aa: AISEELAGVGNEQF

v_gene: TRBV28
len: 10
j_gene: TRBJ2-7
CDR3aa: ASSFLAGVSY

v_gene: TRBV7-3
len: 13
j_gene: TRBJ1-1
CDR3aa: ASRPDPYRNTEAF

v_gene: TRBV20-1
len: 13
j_gene: TRBJ2-2
CDR3aa: SATPWDANTGELF

v_gene: TRBV6-1
len: 12
j_gene: TRBJ1-5
CDR3aa: ASSRGDSNQPQH

v_gene: TRBV5-1
len: 14
j_gene: TRBJ2-7
CDR3aa: ASSLEPSGSPHEQY

v_gene: TRBV7-3
len: 12
j_gene: TRBJ2-2
CDR3aa: ASSPTSLTGELF

v_gene: TRBV7-2
len: 14
j_gene: TRBJ2-7
CDR3aa: ASSWQISGTSYEQY

v_gene: TRBV20-1
len: 13
j_gene: TRBJ2-3
CDR3aa: SAIVGVASSDTQY

v_gene: TRBV19
len: 11
j_gene: TRBJ2-7
CDR3aa: ASSIETRGEQY

v_gene: TRBV30
len: 13
j_gene: TRBJ2-7
CDR3aa: AWSVNLAGIDEQY

v_gene: TRBV7-3
len: 11
j_gene: TRBJ2-1
CDR3aa: ASSRTRDHEQF

v_gene: TRBV7-9
len: 12
j_gene: TRBJ1-3
CDR3aa: ASSSPETGNTIY

v_gene: TRBV7-3
len: 13
j_gene: TRBJ2-3
CDR3aa: ASSLLGLSTDTQY

v_gene: TRBV20-1
len: 11
j_gene: TRBJ2-1
CDR3aa: SAERDTYNEQF

v_gene: TRBV28
len: 17
j_gene: TRBJ2-7
CDR3aa: ASSPTGGMFRTRPYEQY

v_gene: TRBV28
len: 10
j_gene: TRBJ1-2
CDR3aa: ASSLQGWGYT